Presented here are 25 T cell receptor beta chains from one specimen sequenced in a study of cytomegalovirus exposure and HLA in healthy donors. The PCR used 60 Vbeta and 13 Jbeta primers. Here immunoSEQ multiplex PCR was the method, and the copy in TCRdb shows in-frame clones only, minus some. The repertoire holds around 100,000 clones, roughly 80% seen once, with about a fifth in the top ten. Sequencing was done on a sample of PBMCs. The receptors stem from a man aged 30 to 45 in good health and CMV-seropositive.

The V and J genes are TRBV2 and TRBJ2-5, with D perhaps TRBD1 (6 bases). This CDR3 is 14 amino acids long. Trimming shortened V by 3 bases and J by 4 bases, and 12 bases separated the two germline ends. Germline loops: CDR1 SNHLY, CDR2 FYNNEI. DNA for the CDR3: TGTGCCAGCAGTGATCGGGGCAGGGGAGAGACCCAGTACTTC. This sequence encodes CASSDRGRGETQYF.

V usage is TRBV4-1 and J usage is TRBJ2-3; 9 bases are shared with TRBD2. The CDR3 has 17 residues. Germline-derived CDR1 and CDR2 are MGHRA and YSYEKL. J lost 2 bases, V lost 1 base, and 7 bases had no gene match. For the CDR3, the DNA is TGCGCCAGCAGCCAAGGCCCGACTAGCGGCTACACAGATACGCAGTATTTT. Protein: CASSQGPTSGYTDTQYF.

This clone showed up just once. The gene calls are TRBV7-8 and TRBJ2-5; possibly TRBD1 for D (6 bases). CDR1 SGHVS and CDR2 FQNEAQ come from the germline V gene. The CDR3 is made up of 15 amino acids. V lost 5 bases and J lost 1, with 14 bases in between. The CDR3 bases are TGTGCCAGCAGCCCTCCTGGGACAAGCCAAGAGACCCAGTACTTC. Amino acid sequence: CASSPPGTSQETQYF.

This clone showed up just a few times. The rearrangement joins TRBV2 to TRBJ1-2, with D possibly being TRBD1 (5 bases). The germline V gene encodes CDR1 SNHLY and CDR2 FYNNEI. This CDR3 region has 15 residues. Trimming took off 7 bases at V and 6 bases at J, with 21 bases between the two ends. CDR3 protein: CASTGAGGWGDGYTF. For the CDR3, the DNA is TGTGCCAGCACTGGCGCGGGGGGGTGGGGAGATGGCTACACCTTC.

The rearrangement joins TRBV6-6 to TRBJ1-1, with 7 bases matching TRBD1. This CDR3 has 12 amino acids. Unmatched junction bases numbered 2, after V lost 5 bases and J lost 5 bases. Germline CDR1 MNHNY, CDR2 SVGAGI (reference sequence). The CDR3 bases are TGTGCCAGCAGTCTACAGGGGACTGAAGCTTTCTTT. Protein sequence: CASSLQGTEAFF.

The chain carries TRBV10-3 and TRBJ2-5; D is ambiguous. The germline V and J ends were trimmed by 4 bases and 0 bases, with 6 bases remaining between them. The CDR3 sequence is 13 residues long. Germline CDR1 reads ENHRY; CDR2 reads SYGVKD. The CDR3 nucleotides are TGTGCCATCAGTGGAGCGTACCAAGAGACCCAGTACTTC. It specifies CAISGAYQETQYF.

V usage is TRBV20-1 and J usage is TRBJ2-7; D remains unclear. Germline CDR1 reads DFQATT; CDR2 reads SNEGSKA (reference sequence). The CDR3 length is 10 residues. The CDR3 sequence: CNAPHYEQYV. CDR3 sequence (DNA): TGCAACGCACCCCACTACGAGCAGTACGTC.

There are a few counts of this clone. The CDR3 is CASSPTRVGPQETQYF. The CDR3 DNA reads TGTGCCAGCTCACCTACACGAGTGGGGCCCCAAGAGACCCAGTACTTC. The genes are TRBV18 and TRBJ2-5; maybe TRBD1 (5 bases). This CDR3 has 16 residues. V was pared by 3 bases and J by 1 base, with 15 bases between. Germline values: CDR1 KGHSH, CDR2 LQKENI.

Concerning this clone: The same CDR3 also results from other DNA sequences found in this sample. This chain links TRBV30 with TRBJ1-5; no definite D call. V lost 0 bases to trimming and J lost 4 bases, with 7 bases between them. The length of the CDR3 is 13 residues. Looked up from germline, CDR1 is GTSNPN and CDR2 is SVGIG (reference sequence). The CDR3 bases are TGTGCCTGGAGTGTTGGGCAGAATCAGCCCCAGCATTTT. Amino acid sequence: CAWSVGQNQPQHF.

The chain has TRBV6-5 and TRBJ1-2; 7 nucleotides align to TRBD1. The CDR3 has 14 residues. V lost 5 bases, J lost 8 bases, and 11 bases stayed unmatched. Looked up from germline, CDR1 is MNHEY and CDR2 is SVGAGI. Written as DNA, the CDR3 is TGTGCCAGCAGTCCGGACAGGATACTCGGCGGCTACACCTTC. Encoded protein: CASSPDRILGGYTF.

This clone came up a few times. The V and J genes are TRBV11-1 and TRBJ2-7, with 10 bases aligning to TRBD1. V dropped 0 bases and J dropped 4; count of bases not matched to a gene: 6. From germline, CDR1 is SGHAT and CDR2 FQDESV (reference sequence). The CDR3 runs 16 residues. The CDR3 sequence: CASSLASRDRGYEQYF. In DNA form, the CDR3 reads TGTGCCAGCAGCTTAGCATCAAGGGACAGGGGTTACGAGCAGTACTTC.

Worth noting for this clone: Distinct nucleotide sequences in the sample also encode this CDR3. This chain connects TRBV18 to TRBJ1-1; 8 nucleotides align to TRBD1. CDR1 and CDR2 from the germline V gene are KGHSH and LQKENI. The CDR3 consists of 15 residues. The V segment lost 3 bases and the J segment 3 bases; nucleotides outside the gene matches: 6. CDR3 in amino acids: CASSPRTGRDTEAFF. CDR3 in DNA: TGTGCCAGCTCACCCCGGACAGGGAGGGACACTGAAGCTTTCTTT.

V is TRBV11-1 and J is TRBJ2-4; D call uncertain. This CDR3 is 13 amino acids long. CDR1 is SGHAT and CDR2 is FQDESV in the germline V gene (reference sequence). Trimming shortened V by 3 bases and J by 5 bases, and 8 bases separated the two germline ends. The CDR3, as DNA: TGTGCCAGCAGCTTGCAGATGGAAAACATTCAGTACTTC. Translated: CASSLQMENIQYF.

The genes are TRBV5-1 and TRBJ2-1, with 7 bases that match TRBD2. Germline lookup yields CDR1 SGHRS and CDR2 YFSETQ. Trimming cost V 0 bases and J 5 bases; bases outside gene matches: 8. The CDR3 has 16 amino acids. In nucleotides, the CDR3 is TGCGCCAGCAGCTTGGCCACTAGCGTAGGAAACAATGAGCAGTTCTTC. It codes for CASSLATSVGNNEQFF.

This clone was counted only a few times. V and J are TRBV4-1 and TRBJ2-1, with TRBD2 matching over 10 bases. J gave up 10 bases and V 4 bases, and 10 bases lay outside the gene matches. The CDR3 consists of 15 residues. Germline CDR1 is MGHRA and CDR2 is YSYEKL. The chain's CDR3 is CASSRGLAEQIEQFF. DNA of the CDR3: TGCGCCAGCAGCCGAGGACTAGCGGAGCAGATCGAGCAGTTCTTC.

The CDR3 bases are TGTGCCAGCAGTGTAAACCACAGGGAACAGTACTTC. Its translation: CASSVNHREQYF. The chain recombines TRBV6-1 with TRBJ2-7, with a possible D match to TRBD1 (6 bases). The CDR3 has 12 residues. V was trimmed by 4 bases and J by 10 bases, leaving 14 bases between them. Looked up from germline, CDR1 is MNHNS and CDR2 is SASEGT.

The chain recombines TRBV7-2 with TRBJ2-3; no clear D. The germline V gene encodes CDR1 SGHTA and CDR2 FQGNSA. V lost 1 base, J lost 0 bases, and 8 bases lay in between. This CDR3 region has 15 residues. The CDR3 coding sequence is TGTGCCAGCAGCTTAGGACAAACCAGCACAGATACGCAGTATTTT. Protein: CASSLGQTSTDTQYF.

J is TRBJ2-3 and V is TRBV7-9; no definite D call. The germline V gene has CDR1 SEHNR and CDR2 FQNEAQ (reference sequence). This CDR3 comprises 14 residues. The V gene lost 1 base and the J gene lost 0 bases, with 5 bases spanning the gap. As DNA, the CDR3 is TGTGCCAGCAGCTTAGACTACAGCACAGATACGCAGTATTTT. Its protein is CASSLDYSTDTQYF.

In this sample, this clone turned up once. The chain links TRBV4-1 to TRBJ1-2; D possibly corresponds to TRBD1 (5 bases). CDR1 and CDR2 (germline): MGHRA, YSYEKL. V dropped 1 base and J dropped 5 bases, with 17 bases sitting between them. The CDR3 sequence is 16 residues long. The CDR3 nucleotides are TGCGCCAGCAGCCAAGGTCGCCGTACGGGGGGATATGGCTACACCTTC. This sequence encodes CASSQGRRTGGYGYTF.

This clone has more than one count but fewer than ten. Written as DNA, the CDR3 is TGTGCCAGCAGCCCTAGCGGGGGGGATTCAAATGAGCAGTTCTTC. Amino acid sequence: CASSPSGGDSNEQFF. V gene TRBV5-4 combines with J gene TRBJ2-1; TRBD2 matches at 12 bases. Germline V gives CDR1 SGHNT, CDR2 YYREEE (reference sequence). Trimming cost V 4 bases and J 7 bases; bases outside gene matches: 6. The CDR3 covers 15 residues.

The genes are TRBV11-3 and TRBJ1-2, with 8 bases aligning to TRBD1. Germline CDR1 is SGHNT and CDR2 is YENEEA. Germline trimming cut 5 bases from V and 8 bases from J; bases unmatched to any gene: 7. CDR3 length equals 13 residues. The CDR3 DNA reads TGTGCCAGCAGCCCGACAGGGGAGGAGGGCTACACCTTC. The encoded protein is CASSPTGEEGYTF.

The chain employs TRBV7-9 and TRBJ1-1, with 10 bases matching TRBD1. This CDR3 is 17 amino acids long. Germline trimming cut 5 bases from V and 3 bases from J; bases unmatched to any gene: 12. Germline V gene lookup returns CDR1 SEHNR and CDR2 FQNEAQ (reference sequence). CDR3 DNA sequence: TGTGCCAGCAGCCCACAACCCGGGACAGGGGAGGACACTGAAGCTTTCTTT. Translating gives CASSPQPGTGEDTEAFF.

This chain connects TRBV5-1 to TRBJ1-6; TRBD1 aligns across 9 bases. Germline CDR1 and CDR2: SGHRS and YFSETQ. After removal of 2 bases from V and 8 bases from J, the junction contained 8 bases not matched to a gene. The CDR3 is made up of 16 amino acids. The CDR3: CASSFLDRGTDSPLHF. The CDR3 DNA is TGCGCCAGCAGCTTTCTGGACAGGGGTACTGATTCACCCCTCCACTTT.

The chain carries TRBV27 and TRBJ2-5, with D possibly being TRBD1 (6 bases). The V end lost 4 bases, the J end lost 0 bases, and 15 bases lay between the germline ends. Germline assignment: CDR1 MNHEY and CDR2 SMNVEV (reference sequence). This CDR3 has 16 amino acids. The CDR3 is CASSSTGHLYQETQYF. The CDR3 DNA follows: TGTGCCAGCAGTTCTACGGGACACCTCTACCAAGAGACCCAGTACTTC.

A remark on this clone: It is unclear where the CDR3 begins or ends on the DNA, so no DNA is shown, and the CDR3 is as TCRdb lists it. The V gene is TRBV5-1, the J gene TRBJ2-3; the D segment call TRBD2 is taken from the table without a DNA check. The CDR3 totals 13 residues, both ends included. The germline CDR1 and CDR2 sequences are SGHRS and YFSETQ. This chain's CDR3 is CASTSGATDTQYF.